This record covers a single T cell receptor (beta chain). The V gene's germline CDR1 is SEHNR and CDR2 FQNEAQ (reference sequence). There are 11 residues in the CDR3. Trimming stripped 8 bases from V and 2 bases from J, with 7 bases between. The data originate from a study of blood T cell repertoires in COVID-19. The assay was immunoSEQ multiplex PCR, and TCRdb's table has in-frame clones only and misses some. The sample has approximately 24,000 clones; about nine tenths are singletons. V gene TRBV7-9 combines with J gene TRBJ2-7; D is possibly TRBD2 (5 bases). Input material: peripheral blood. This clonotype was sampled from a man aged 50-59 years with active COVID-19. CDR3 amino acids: CASVGAYEQYF. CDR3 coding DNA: TGTGCCAGCGTCGGGGCCTACGAGCAGTACTTC. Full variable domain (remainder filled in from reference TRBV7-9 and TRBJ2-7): DTGVSQNPRHKITKRGQNVTFRCDPISEHNRLYWYRQTLGQGPEFLTYFQNEAQLEKSRLLSDRFSAERPKGSFSTLEIQRTEQGDSAMYLCASVGAYEQYFGPGTRLTVT.